This entry is about one TCR beta chain. The antigen remains unidentified. Based on CD45RO/CCR7/CD25/CD127/CD95/CD27, CD4+ regulatory, stem cell-like memory, naive and central memory cells were sorted. The data derive from a study of beta chain features in type 1 diabetes. Turning to the study itself: Summed over all samples, the examined sorted cells came to some 99 million.

Between the trimmed V and J ends, which lost 0 bases and 8 bases, there was a span of 13 bases. There are 14 residues in the CDR3. In germline, CDR1 is MNHEY, CDR2 SMNVEV (reference sequence). Study-level findings and limits: In type 1 diabetes patients, VDJ junctions had fewer insertions; deletions at these junctions were more frequent. When Type 1 diabetes patients were examined, their TCRB CDR3s proved moderately but significantly shorter in all four CD4+ subsets. Equally in patients and controls, shorter templates might have been favored by PCR.

Investigators reverse transcribed all isolated RNA, so they sequenced expressed TCRB transcripts. Produced via immunoSEQ multiplex PCR; TCRdb's table is partial and in-frame only. Counted here are about 99,000 clones, under 30% occurring once; the ten biggest clones make up roughly 0.5%. Material for sequencing was central memory CD4+ T cells from blood. The receptor was derived from a woman between 18 and 30 years old with type 1 diabetes. The chain combines TRBV27 with TRBJ1-1; D gene unclear. This CDR3 reads CASSLSRINIEAFF. The CDR3 DNA reads as TGTGCCAGCAGTTTATCACGCATAAACATAGAAGCTTTCTTT.